The table lists the clone carrying this T cell receptor (beta chain) with a few counts. The antigen is undetermined. The library put unique molecular identifiers onto individual cDNA molecules. Via MiXCR, TCRdb re-called the RACE reads, giving one row per CDR3 protein. The repertoire holds more than 75,000 distinct CDR3 sequences, 8.6% seen once, with approximately 1.5% in the top ten. Time point given: healthy volunteer bleed at 6 weeks. Total RNA was isolated from whole blood that had not been fractionated. The V and J ends lost 6 bases and 1 base, in that order; junction bases with no gene match: 5. The length of the CDR3 is 13 residues. Germline CDR1 is DFQATT and CDR2 is SNEGSKA (reference sequence). This sample was taken from a study of human T cells and chemical hapten exposure. The study's findings and limits: TCRs above 1 in 1000 frequency stayed constant with DPC sensitization.

This sequence was found in a male donor in good health. Some clones in this sample may be carry-over from other donors' samples. V gene TRBV20-1 combines with J gene TRBJ1-1; 7 positions match TRBD1. The sample consisted of whole blood. The CDR3 spells CSARQGPNTEAFF. The CDR3 DNA sequence: TGCAGTGCGAGACAGGGCCCGAACACTGAAGCTTTCTTT.